The T cell receptor beta chain described here comes from a study of cytomegalovirus exposure and HLA in healthy donors. General study results and limits: Some TCR beta chains (more than 150 of them) were listed as cytomegalovirus-associated.

This CDR3 is built from 15 residues. In germline, CDR1 is SGHNT, CDR2 YYREEE (reference sequence). V was trimmed by 1 base and J by 2 bases, leaving 9 bases between them. 13 Jbeta primers and 60 Vbeta primers were used for the PCR. The protocol was immunoSEQ multiplex PCR, while the TCRdb copy is restricted to in-frame clones and leaves out a portion. The table lists 110,000 or so clones, more than 80% of them singletons. A remark on this clone: The antigen is unknown.

Sequencing used PBMCs. The chain recombines TRBV5-4 with TRBJ2-2; D perhaps matches TRBD2 (5 bases). This receptor was obtained from a man aged 35 to 55 in good health and CMV-seronegative. This CDR3 is CASSLSSGNTGELFF. CDR3 DNA sequence: TGTGCCAGCAGCTTGTCAAGCGGAAACACCGGGGAGCTGTTTTTT. Filled out from reference TRBV5-4 and TRBJ2-2, the complete variable domain reads ETGVTQSPTHLIKTRGQQVTLRCSSQSGHNTVSWYQQALGQGPQFIFQYYREEENGRGNFPPRFSGLQFPNYSSELNVNALELDDSALYLCASSLSSGNTGELFFGEGSRLTVL.